At least ten counts were recorded for the clone carrying this T cell receptor beta chain. A single record per CDR3 protein comes from TCRdb applying MiXCR to the 5' RACE reads. Here the sample spans approximately 260,000 distinct CDR3 sequences, over 8.5% being singletons. The data stem from a study of CD8 T cells in ankylosing spondylitis. The specimen was blood, either unsorted or a sorted T cell fraction (not recorded which). This TCR was sampled from a male donor with ankylosing spondylitis or in good health (not recorded which).

The CDR3 loop is CSVERGRGTEAFF. The CDR3 bases are TGCAGCGTTGAAAGGGGAAGGGGCACTGAAGCTTTCTTT. V and J are TRBV29-1 and TRBJ1-1, with D tentatively TRBD1 (5 bases). Germline lookup yields CDR1 SQVTM and CDR2 ANQGSEA. The CDR3 covers 13 residues. V lost 2 bases, J lost 4 bases, and 11 bases lay in between. The whole variable domain, remainder taken from reference TRBV29-1 and TRBJ1-1, is SAVISQKPSRDICQRGTSLTIQCQVDSQVTMMFWYRQQPGQSLTLIATANQGSEATYESGFVIDKFPISRPNLTFSTLTVSNMSPEDSSIYLCSVERGRGTEAFFGQGTRLTVV.